This T cell receptor beta chain was identified in a study of T cell responses to AZD1222 COVID-19 vaccine (dated by TCRdb to about 2021). The study in broad terms: TCR sequencing covered 233 trial participants: 200 to 220 given two doses of AZD1222 and approximately 26 given two doses of MenACWY control vaccine. Enrollment into the trials was organized by age into subgroups of 18-55, 56-69 and 70-plus years, and those subgroups contained approximately 150, 30 and 60 TCR-sequenced participants, respectively. The research as a whole found: Conclusions about previously exposed vaccinees are limited, since just 6 or 7 AZD1222 recipients were seropositive for SARS-CoV-2 at baseline. Epitopes outside the regions mutated in the B.1.351 and B.1.1.7 variants were reportedly recognized by nearly half of the unique spike-specific TCRs. Most participants were white British and females outnumbered males, and the authors suggested that clonal diversity may have been underestimated. In the small 56-69-year group, the increase in depth fell short of significance, most likely because of low power. A significant rise in spike-specific TCR breadth and depth was observed after two AZD1222 doses relative to day 0 and relative to MenACWY recipients. The vaccine-associated CD4 TCRs covered the entire spike protein, and the dominant responses fell in regions 160-218 and 743-854. No day 14 peak-response samples were available, so repertoires were characterized only after the peak T cell response.

The time point label of this sample denotes: about 28 days (+/-7) after the second vaccine dose. Because spike-specific TCR depth and breadth did not differ between the two schedules, AZD1222 recipients who got a second dose at roughly 4 weeks were pooled with those who got a second dose at roughly 12 weeks. The vaccinee samples were drawn from two UK trials, COV001 and COV002, one of which was a single-blind randomized controlled phase 2/3 trial testing AZD1222 (ChAdOx1 nCoV-19) in healthy adults. For TCRbeta chain sequencing, PBMC samples from trial participants were taken at day 0 and at day 28 after the second dose. This clone was seen just once. Its antigen is unknown. There are no base qualities to consult, and no much larger clone falls within one base. CDR1 and CDR2, looked up from the germline V gene, are MNHEY and SVGEGT. The CDR3 measures 20 amino acids from cysteine to phenylalanine. The DNA shown is the 60-base CDR3, in frame from base 1. V lost 0 bases and J lost 0 bases; the stretch between them is 21 bases long.

The CDR3 regions of human TCRbeta chains were analyzed by immunosequencing. As for the original processing: Repertoire TCRs were matched against a reference library of SARS-CoV-2-specific TCRs generated with the MIRA antigen-specificity platform. Breadth was defined as the fraction of unique TCRs that were SARS-CoV-2-associated. Depth was defined as the fraction of total T cells that were SARS-CoV-2-associated. Using the MIRA data, each spike-specific TCR was mapped to the spike region that the TCR reacts to and placed in a CD4 or CD8 class. Log10-transformed breadth and depth values were compared by one-way ANOVA with Sidak's multiple comparisons tests. Entries here come from immuneACCESS through TCRdb and include only in-frame sequences with V and J called. Some clones fail to appear in such tables; in the studies checked, an unresolved V gene covers under half of the shortfall, and the cause of the remainder is unknown. The V and J calls and clone size are taken from that table; D and trimming were inferred from the DNA. The sample yields approximately 130,000 clones; roughly 88% were counted once. Clones ranked in the top ten supply about 27% of the sample.

This clonotype originated in an adult who received the AZD1222 COVID-19 vaccine. Sequencing was performed on peripheral blood, taken 28 days after the second AZD1222 dose. The rearranged segments are TRBV6-2 or TRBV6-3 and TRBJ1-3, with the D gene too uncertain to name. CDR3 reads: CASSYSIGLVHRDSGNTIYF. DNA sequence: TGTGCCAGCAGTTACTCGATTGGACTGGTACACCGGGACTCTGGAAACACCATATATTTT.